This T cell receptor (beta chain) was sequenced during a study of shared clonotypes between healthy human individuals. Evenly divided among several immunoSEQ plates was the genomic DNA of each subset. Each sorted subset replicate got 200 ng genomic DNA, around 29,000 genomes. Here immunoSEQ multiplex PCR was the method, and the copy in TCRdb shows in-frame clones only, minus some. The table lists about 2.3 million clones, more than 85% of them singletons. This receptor was taken from a man in his late teens or twenties in good health. Some clones in this sample may be carry-over from other donors' samples. Material: naive CD4+ T cells from PBMCs. As to subset: CD45RA+ positively selected.

As DNA, the CDR3 is TGTGCCAGCAGCTTGTATGTTTCGGGACTAGTCTCGACAGATACGCAGTATTTT. It translates to CASSLYVSGLVSTDTQYF. The chain carries TRBV5-4 and TRBJ2-3, with 8 bases aligning to TRBD2. Germline CDR1 is SGHNT and CDR2 is YYREEE (reference sequence). Trimming cost V 1 base and J 3 bases; bases outside gene matches: 13. The length of the CDR3 is 18 residues.